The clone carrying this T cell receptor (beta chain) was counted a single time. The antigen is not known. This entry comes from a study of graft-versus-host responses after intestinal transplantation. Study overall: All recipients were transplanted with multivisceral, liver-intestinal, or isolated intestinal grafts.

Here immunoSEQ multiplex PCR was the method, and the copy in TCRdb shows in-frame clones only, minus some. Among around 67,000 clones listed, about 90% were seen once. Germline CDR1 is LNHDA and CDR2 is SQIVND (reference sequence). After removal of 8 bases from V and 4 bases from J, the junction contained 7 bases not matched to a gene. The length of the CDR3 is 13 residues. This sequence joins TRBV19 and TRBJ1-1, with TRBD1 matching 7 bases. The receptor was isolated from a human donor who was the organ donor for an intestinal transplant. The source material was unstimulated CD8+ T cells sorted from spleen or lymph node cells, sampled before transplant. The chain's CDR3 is CASLTPGGTEAFF. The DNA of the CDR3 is TGTGCCAGTTTAACCCCAGGGGGCACTGAAGCTTTCTTT.